This entry is about one T cell receptor (beta chain). What this receptor recognizes is not known. Base qualities are not recorded, but no much larger clone differs from it by a single base. The entry originates in a study of blood T cell repertoires in COVID-19 (TCRdb year 2020). Turning to the overall study: Collaborator samples came from the United States, Italy and Spain and covered acute and convalescent phases of COVID-19. The prospective study material was composed of cDNA or gDNA derived from T cells, B-cell-depleted T cells, or PBMCs. Subjects who had been exposed to COVID-19, were actively infected with it, or had recovered from it provided the deeply sampled blood TCRbeta repertoires that made up the dataset. The repertoires were made available in a free public database intended to serve as a resource for research on the immune response to SARS-CoV-2. The samples were drawn from the first 160 participants of the ongoing ImmuneRACE study and from some 1,300 subjects provided by 6 global collaborators. A de-identified subject ID, COVID-19 status, age in years and sex were almost always included in the sample metadata. Where available, HLA class I and class II types were obtained from metadata supplied by the sample provider rather than from assay-based typing. What the study reported, not specific to this receptor: The quantity of clinical and demographic metadata differed by source and by participant and was supplied without curation.

TCRbeta CDR3 regions were amplified from genomic DNA using the immunoSEQ Assay, a bias-controlled multiplex PCR. The authors' analysis ran thus. Nucleated cell counts per sample were estimated from amplification of reference gene primers within the assay. To quantify the absolute abundance of each unique TCRbeta CDR3 rearrangement, sequence reads were collapsed and filtered. For each sample, productive Simpson clonality was calculated as the square root of Simpson's diversity index over productive rearrangements. What TCRdb holds here is the immuneACCESS table cut down to in-frame rearrangements. Part of the clones is not present; checked against another copy, under half of the missing clones reflect an unresolved V gene, and the others are unexplained. The V and J calls and the clone size are those of that table, but D and trimming were determined from the DNA. For this sample there are some 270,000 clones; about 90% appear just once. About 3.4% of the sample comes from the top ten.

Participants in the prospective study were aged roughly 18 to 95 years, lived in 24 United States geographic areas, and enrolled through a virtual design. To assign participants to cohorts, the prospective study relied on clinical history that participants themselves reported in a screening survey and a study questionnaire. Exposed participants were defined as having been in contact with someone with a PCR-confirmed or clinician-diagnosed COVID-19 case within 2 weeks of study entry. Mobile phlebotomists in the prospective study collected whole blood, serum and a nasopharyngeal or oropharyngeal swab from every participant. Participants in the prospective study had the option to provide additional blood draws and questionnaires over a roughly 2-month period. Before DNA extraction, prospective study blood samples were shipped either frozen or at room temperature. The sample consisted of PBMCs or T cells enriched from blood (not recorded which). This clonotype was obtained from a woman aged 40 to 50 who had been exposed to COVID-19.

The nucleotide sequence is given as TGTGCCAGCAGCCCGGAGGGTTCGGGCACAGATACGCAGTATTTT. It translates to CASSPEGSGTDTQYF. Recombination joined TRBV7-3 with TRBJ2-3; a tentative D match to TRBD2 spans 6 bases. From the cysteine through the phenylalanine, the CDR3 covers 15 amino acids. The kept DNA is CDR3 alone, 45 bases in frame from the first base. V loses 5 bases, J loses 1 base, and the germline ends lie 13 bases apart. Based on the germline V gene, the CDR1 and CDR2 sequences are SGHTA and FQGTGA.